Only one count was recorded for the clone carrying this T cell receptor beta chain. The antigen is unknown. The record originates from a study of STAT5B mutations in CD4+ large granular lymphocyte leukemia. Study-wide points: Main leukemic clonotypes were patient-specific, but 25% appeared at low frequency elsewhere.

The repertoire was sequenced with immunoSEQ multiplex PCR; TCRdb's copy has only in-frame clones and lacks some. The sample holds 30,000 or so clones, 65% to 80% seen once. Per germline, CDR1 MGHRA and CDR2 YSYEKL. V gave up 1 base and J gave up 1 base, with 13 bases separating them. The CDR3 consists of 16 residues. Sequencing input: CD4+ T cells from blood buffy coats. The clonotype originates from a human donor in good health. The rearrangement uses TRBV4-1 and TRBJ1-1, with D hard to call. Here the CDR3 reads CASSQGRSSPNTEAFF. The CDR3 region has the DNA TGCGCCAGCAGCCAAGGGAGGAGCAGTCCGAACACTGAAGCTTTCTTT.